This entry lists 21 T cell receptor beta chains sequenced from one sample in a study of identical twins. TCRdb reprocessed the 5' RACE reads via MiXCR and lists one record per CDR3 protein. The sample consists of approximately 670,000 distinct CDR3 sequences, around 6% of them appearing once. Material: naive T cells sorted from blood. The receptors were sampled from a man younger than 30 in good health.

This clonotype was observed at least ten times. The J gene is TRBJ2-2, the V gene TRBV9; no reliable D call. Between the trimmed V and J ends, which lost 4 bases and 5 bases, there was a span of 3 bases. The germline CDR1 and CDR2 sequences are SGDLS and YYNGEE. The CDR3 loop spans 11 amino acids. The CDR3 protein is CASSITGELFF. The CDR3 DNA is TGTGCCAGCAGCATAACCGGGGAGCTGTTTTTT.

This clonotype has at least ten counts. The J gene is TRBJ2-3, the V gene TRBV27; maybe TRBD1 (7 bases). This CDR3 has 17 amino acids. V was shortened by 6 bases and J by 2 bases, with 21 bases between the two germline ends. Germline V gene data show CDR1 as MNHEY and CDR2 as SMNVEV (reference sequence). The CDR3 is CASRPRRGPRSTDTQYF. DNA of the CDR3: TGTGCCAGCAGACCCCGGAGGGGGCCTCGGTCCACAGATACGCAGTATTTT.

This clonotype was counted only a few times. The rearrangement joins TRBV29-1 to TRBJ2-1, with 7 bases matching TRBD2. Unmatched junction bases numbered 9, after V lost 5 bases and J lost 8 bases. Germline V CDR1 and CDR2: SQVTM, ANQGSEA. This CDR3 spans 13 amino acids. The chain's CDR3 is CSVLAGPSYEQFF. CDR3 nucleotide sequence: TGCAGCGTTTTAGCGGGTCCTTCTTATGAGCAGTTCTTC.

This clonotype was seen once. Since a much larger clone is just one base distant, this may be a read error. The chain couples TRBV5-1 to TRBJ2-1; TRBD1 is a possible D gene (5 bases). From germline, CDR1 is SGHRS and CDR2 YFSETQ. The CDR3 is 14 residues long. Trimming left V 0 bases short and J 7 bases short, with 11 bases between. This CDR3 is CASSLASTVNEQFF. The CDR3 coding sequence is TGCGCCAGCAGCTTGGCGTCGACAGTTAATGAGCAGTTCTTC.

Ten or more counts support this clonotype. The V and J genes are TRBV20-1 and TRBJ2-7, with 10 positions matching TRBD2. This CDR3 is 15 amino acids long. CDR1 is DFQATT, CDR2 SNEGSKA, per germline (reference sequence). Trimming took 0 bases from V and 4 from J; bases not matched to a gene: 6. CDR3 sequence reads: CSARDFLAGAYEQYF. For the CDR3, the DNA is TGCAGTGCTAGAGATTTTCTAGCGGGAGCTTACGAGCAGTACTTC.

This clonotype was observed many times. This chain connects TRBV20-1 to TRBJ2-1, with 7 positions matching TRBD2. Germline lookup yields CDR1 DFQATT and CDR2 SNEGSKA (reference sequence). Losses at the gene ends were 2 bases for V and 4 bases for J; bases not matched to a gene: 11. The CDR3 consists of 16 residues. The CDR3 nucleotides read TGCAGTGCTAGAAACCCCCAGCGGGGAGGGTACAATGAGCAGTTCTTC. Translating gives CSARNPQRGGYNEQFF.

The table lists this clonotype with a few counts. The V gene is TRBV11-2, the J gene TRBJ2-3; 9 bases line up with TRBD1. The germline V gene has CDR1 SGHAT and CDR2 FQNNGV. The junction had 9 bases not matched to a gene; V was cut back by 5 bases and J by 6 bases. The CDR3 has 15 residues. This CDR3 reads CASSPPGQGPDTQYF. The CDR3 DNA reads TGTGCCAGCAGCCCACCGGGACAGGGCCCCGATACGCAGTATTTT.

The chain couples TRBV20-1 to TRBJ2-1; the D gene is possibly TRBD2 (7 bases). Germline CDR1 reads DFQATT; CDR2 reads SNEGSKA (reference sequence). This CDR3 is built from 14 residues. With 6 bases removed from V and 6 bases from J, the gap between germline ends came to 18 bases. CDR3 sequence reads: CSAWGRESGNEQFF. The CDR3 DNA reads TGCAGTGCCTGGGGGCGGGAGTCTGGCAATGAGCAGTTCTTC.

The J gene is TRBJ2-1, the V gene TRBV4-1; 10 positions match TRBD2. CDR1 is MGHRA, CDR2 YSYEKL, per germline. V trimming: 4 bases; J trimming: 1 base; junction bases outside the gene matches: 16. This CDR3 region has 20 residues. The CDR3: CASSPRLLKTSGLSYNEQFF. The CDR3 DNA is TGCGCCAGCAGCCCCCGACTCCTGAAGACTAGCGGGCTGTCCTACAATGAGCAGTTCTTC.

This clonotype was observed many times. CDR3 in DNA: TGCGCCAGCAGCCAAGAAATCGGCTCCTACAATGAGCAGTTCTTC. This encodes CASSQEIGSYNEQFF. The chain is built from TRBV4-1 and TRBJ2-1; no reliable D call. This CDR3 spans 15 amino acids. Germline V gives CDR1 MGHRA, CDR2 YSYEKL. V was cut by 0 bases and J by 0 bases, with 6 bases left in between.

V usage is TRBV20-1 and J usage is TRBJ2-7; D possibly corresponds to TRBD1 (5 bases). V gave up 1 base and J gave up 4 bases, with 14 bases separating them. The CDR3 loop spans 14 amino acids. Germline lookup yields CDR1 DFQATT and CDR2 SNEGSKA (reference sequence). CDR3 nucleotides: TGCAGTGCTAGAGCCACCCCTGACAGTTACGAGCAGTACTTC. As protein: CSARATPDSYEQYF.

This clonotype was picked up a small number of times. This sequence joins TRBV7-2 and TRBJ2-1; perhaps D is TRBD1 or TRBD2 (5 bases each). The germline V and J ends were trimmed by 2 bases and 7 bases, with 18 bases remaining between them. CDR3 length equals 16 residues. Germline V gene sequence: CDR1 SGHTA, CDR2 FQGNSA. The CDR3 loop reads CASSLPAGTPYNEQFF. In nucleotides, the CDR3 is TGTGCCAGCAGCTTACCCGCTGGGACGCCTTATAATGAGCAGTTCTTC.

This clonotype was seen a handful of times. The chain is built from TRBV7-9 and TRBJ1-2; possibly TRBD1 for D (6 bases). Trimming took 5 bases from V and 2 from J, leaving 15 bases between them. The CDR3 is made up of 15 amino acids. The germline V gene encodes CDR1 SEHNR and CDR2 FQNEAQ (reference sequence). The CDR3 spells CASSPRGLPNYGYTF. CDR3 DNA: TGTGCCAGCAGCCCAAGGGGGTTACCGAACTATGGCTACACCTTC.

This clonotype was detected ten times or more. V gene TRBV29-1 combines with J gene TRBJ2-1; no clear D. Germline V gene data show CDR1 as SQVTM and CDR2 as ANQGSEA. The CDR3 consists of 10 residues. Trimming stripped 5 bases from V and 10 bases from J, with 9 bases between. CDR3 region: CSVQVAEQFF. In nucleotides, the CDR3 is TGCAGCGTTCAGGTTGCGGAGCAGTTCTTC.

This clonotype has ten or more counts. The rearrangement joins TRBV20-1 to TRBJ2-3, with D possibly matching TRBD2 (6 bases). The V end was cut by 6 bases, the J end by 1 base, with 11 bases between. The CDR3 covers 13 residues. Germline V gives CDR1 DFQATT, CDR2 SNEGSKA (reference sequence). The CDR3 sequence is CSARDWRTDTQYF. The CDR3 DNA follows: TGCAGTGCCAGGGACTGGCGCACAGATACGCAGTATTTT.

This clonotype was observed at least ten times. The rearrangement links TRBV7-2 to TRBJ2-7; no clear D gene. The CDR3 is 14 amino acids. Trimming cost V 4 bases and J 4 bases, with 14 bases left between them. The germline gives CDR1 SGHTA, CDR2 FQGNSA. This CDR3 reads CASSSVPHGYEQYF. CDR3 coding DNA: TGTGCCAGCAGCTCCGTGCCACATGGGTACGAGCAGTACTTC.

The rearrangement uses TRBV12-3 or TRBV12-4 and TRBJ1-1, with a weak D call TRBD1 (6 bases). The CDR3 extends over 15 amino acids. The V end was cut by 7 bases, the J end by 4 bases, with 19 bases between. CDR3 region: CASTKAGGSSTEAFF. The CDR3 region has the DNA TGTGCCAGCACTAAGGCGGGGGGCTCGAGCACTGAAGCTTTCTTT.

Ten or more counts support this clonotype. CDR3 sequence reads: CASSLVGTTDTQYF. The CDR3 nucleotides are TGTGCCAGCAGTTTAGTGGGTACCACAGATACGCAGTATTTT. This chain connects TRBV12-3 or TRBV12-4 to TRBJ2-3; D remains unclear. This CDR3 has 14 amino acids. Between the trimmed V and J ends, which lost 1 base and 2 bases, there was a span of 7 bases.

This clonotype appeared many times. This chain connects TRBV11-2 to TRBJ2-5, with D perhaps assigned TRBD1 or TRBD2 (6 bases each). Germline assignment: CDR1 SGHAT and CDR2 FQNNGV. Trimming pared 5 bases from V and 7 bases from J, leaving 11 bases between. The CDR3 covers 12 residues. The chain's CDR3 is CASSPKGGTQYF. DNA of the CDR3: TGTGCCAGCAGCCCAAAGGGGGGGACCCAGTACTTC.

This clonotype was detected ten times or more. The rearrangement uses TRBV7-9 and TRBJ2-2; maybe TRBD1 (5 bases). Germline V lookup: CDR1 SEHNR, CDR2 FQNEAQ (reference sequence). The CDR3 spans 15 residues. Trimming removed 3 bases at V and 1 base at J, with 9 bases between. Here the CDR3 DNA reads TGTGCCAGCAGCTTCGTAACAGGGAACACCGGGGAGCTGTTTTTT. Translation gives CASSFVTGNTGELFF.

The chain joins TRBV18 to TRBJ2-5; D not certain. Between the trimmed V and J ends, which lost 2 bases and 4 bases, there was a span of 5 bases. Germline V gene data show CDR1 as KGHSH and CDR2 as LQKENI. The CDR3 has 12 amino acids. CDR3 DNA sequence: TGTGCCAGCTCACCAACCGCAGAGACCCAGTACTTC. Protein product: CASSPTAETQYF.